This T cell receptor (beta chain) came from a study of PD-L1 blockade in urothelial cancer. Study context: Blood analysis was done at 3 weeks (second dose) and 6 weeks after treatment began. Among blood samples, the median T cell count was some 140,000. Study-wide points: Having blood TCR clonality under the median before treatment predicted better survival.

Time point noted: pretreatment peripheral blood. A total of 1 to 8 samples per patient were collected pretreatment and on-treatment. Concerning this clone itself: Its matching antigen is unknown.

TCRdb's copy holds only in-frame clones and misses some; the assay was immunoSEQ multiplex PCR. In the table there are roughly 130,000 clones, roughly 84% of which are singletons. The sample was PBMCs, taken around atezolizumab (anti-PD-L1) treatment. The source of this sequence is a man between 45 and 60 years old with urothelial cancer.

The CDR3 here is CASSLGLNPGGTEAFF. CDR3 coding DNA: TGTGCCAGCAGCTTAGGGCTGAACCCGGGGGGCACTGAAGCTTTCTTT. The rearrangement uses TRBV7-2 and TRBJ1-1; possibly TRBD1 for D (5 bases). Trimming took 1 base from V and 4 from J, leaving 16 bases between them. This CDR3 region has 16 residues. Germline CDR1 reads SGHTA; CDR2 reads FQGNSA. Full variable domain (outside the CDR3, taken from reference TRBV7-2 and TRBJ1-1): GAGVSQSPSNKVTEKGKDVELRCDPISGHTALYWYRQSLGQGLEFLIYFQGNSAPDKSGLPSDRFSAERTGGSVSTLTIQRTQQEDSAVYLCASSLGLNPGGTEAFFGQGTRLTVV.